In its sample, the clone carrying this T cell receptor (beta chain) was seen many times. Its antigen is unidentified. A modified ARM-PCR protocol with three rounds of nested PCR amplified TCRbeta. MiXCR was run by TCRdb on the multiplex PCR reads, yielding one entry per CDR3 protein. This sample yields about 86,000 distinct CDR3 sequences, of which around 80% are seen a single time; around a fifth belongs to the top ten. This sample's RNA came from whole unsorted tissue. More than 3 cm separated this lung sample from the edge of the tumor. The sample is drawn from a study of tumor and adjacent non-tumor tissue in lung cancer. About the study: Patients comprised 12 adenocarcinoma, a couple of squamous cell carcinoma and 1 small cell lung cancer. Some 4.2 million productive TCRbeta reads were obtained per sample on average.

Study-wide findings and caveats: In normal lung, the top 100 clones were significantly more dominant than in tumor. Patients with more diverse tumor TCRs had worse survival.

Sequenced input: distant non-tumor lung tissue. The receptor comes from a woman aged 50 to 60 with non-small cell lung cancer.

This chain's CDR3 is CASSLDTGLNEQFF. The CDR3 region has the DNA TGTGCCAGCAGCTTAGATACGGGGTTAAATGAGCAGTTCTTC. The chain has TRBV11-2 and TRBJ2-1; a weak D match, TRBD2 (5 bases). V dropped 0 bases and J dropped 7 bases, with 10 bases sitting between them. The length of the CDR3 is 14 residues. Germline CDR1 SGHAT, CDR2 FQNNGV.